A single sample gave rise to the 8 T cell receptor beta chains below, sequenced in a study of blood T cell repertoires in COVID-19. Repertoires were generated with immunoSEQ multiplex PCR, while TCRdb's copy carries only in-frame clones and drops some. The table lists some 50,000 clones, about 86% of them singletons, with about a tenth in the top ten. What was sequenced was peripheral blood. These receptors were obtained from a human donor in a cohort sampled during active COVID-19.

The chain joins TRBV6-5 to TRBJ2-2, with 9 nucleotides matching TRBD2. With V trimmed by 6 bases and J by 3 bases, 5 bases remained unmatched. The CDR3 has 15 amino acids. Germline lookup yields CDR1 MNHEY and CDR2 SVGAGI. In DNA, the CDR3 is TGTGCCAGCAGAGTCTTAGCGGGGGACACCGGGGAGCTGTTTTTT. Translated: CASRVLAGDTGELFF.

The rearrangement uses TRBV24-1 and TRBJ2-2, with TRBD1 matching 8 bases. The germline V gene encodes CDR1 KGHDR and CDR2 SFDVKD. The CDR3 contains 17 residues. V lost 3 bases to trimming and J lost 4 bases; unmatched junction nucleotides: 9. Here the CDR3 DNA reads TGTGCCACCAGTGATCACGACAGGGGAGTAGGCACCGGGGAGCTGTTTTTT. Its protein product is CATSDHDRGVGTGELFF.

The CDR3 protein is CASSLAGYNEQFF. CDR3 DNA: TGTGCCAGCAGCTTAGCGGGGTACAATGAGCAGTTCTTC. This rearrangement joins TRBV11-3 to TRBJ2-1, with a weak D call TRBD2 (5 bases). Germline V lookup: CDR1 SGHNT, CDR2 YENEEA. The CDR3 length is 13 residues. The germline V and J ends were trimmed by 1 base and 4 bases, with 5 bases remaining between them. The full variable domain, its missing parts supplied by reference TRBV11-3 and TRBJ2-1, is EAGVVQSPRYKIIEKKQPVAFWCNPISGHNTLYWYLQNLGQGPELLIRYENEEAVDDSQLPKDRFSAERLKGVDSTLKIQPAELGDSAVYLCASSLAGYNEQFFGPGTRLTVL.

This chain connects TRBV7-6 to TRBJ2-3; 9 positions match TRBD2. Trimming removed 1 base from V and 4 bases from J; junction bases left unmatched: 9. The CDR3 consists of 17 residues. From germline, CDR1 is SGHVS and CDR2 FNYEAQ. CDR3 sequence: CASSLELGGGASDTQYF. CDR3 coding DNA: TGTGCCAGCAGCTTAGAGTTAGGCGGGGGGGCTTCAGATACGCAGTATTTT. Together with reference TRBV7-6 and TRBJ2-3, the CDR3 gives the full variable domain: GAGVSQSPRYKVTKRGQDVALRCDPISGHVSLYWYRQALGQGPEFLTYFNYEAQQDKSGLPNDRFSAERPEGSISTLTIQRTEQRDSAMYRCASSLELGGGASDTQYFGPGTRLTVL.

The rearrangement uses TRBV7-6 and TRBJ1-1, with D uncertain. The CDR3 sequence is 15 residues long. V lost 1 base and J 1 base, leaving 10 bases between the germline ends. Germline CDR1 and CDR2: SGHVS and FNYEAQ. CDR3 bases: TGTGCCAGCAGCTTAGTGGCGGGCCAGAACACTGAAGCTTTCTTT. Its protein is CASSLVAGQNTEAFF.

The chain combines TRBV28 with TRBJ1-5, with 9 positions matching TRBD1. With 3 bases clipped from V and 3 bases from J, the junction kept 12 bases outside the gene matches. The CDR3 sequence is 18 residues long. Germline V gene sequence: CDR1 MDHEN, CDR2 SYDVKM. The CDR3 nucleotides are TGTGCCAGCAGTTTGGCTTGGAACCGGGACAGGGACAATCAGCCCCAGCATTTT. Amino acids: CASSLAWNRDRDNQPQHF. Based on the CDR3 plus reference TRBV28 and TRBJ1-5, the full variable domain is DVKVTQSSRYLVKRTGEKVFLECVQDMDHENMFWYRQDPGLGLRLIYFSYDVKMKEKGDIPEGYSVSREKKERFSLILESASTNQTSMYLCASSLAWNRDRDNQPQHFGDGTRLSIL.

V usage is TRBV5-1 and J usage is TRBJ1-6; 9 bases match TRBD1. V lost 4 bases and J lost 9; bases outside the gene matches: 8. In germline, CDR1 is SGHRS, CDR2 YFSETQ. The CDR3 runs 15 residues. CDR3 region: CASSHRTGEGSPLHF. CDR3 sequence (DNA): TGCGCCAGCAGCCACCGGACAGGGGAAGGTTCACCCCTCCACTTT.

This chain uses TRBV2 with TRBJ2-1; D might be TRBD2 (7 bases). Germline values: CDR1 SNHLY, CDR2 FYNNEI. The germline V and J ends were trimmed by 7 bases and 0 bases, with 19 bases remaining between them. This CDR3 has 17 residues. CDR3 DNA: TGTGCCAGCAAGGGCCGTTGGCGGGGGCCCTCCTACAATGAGCAGTTCTTC. Protein product: CASKGRWRGPSYNEQFF.